These 13 T cell receptor beta chains originate from one sample sequenced in a study of tumor T cells in aggressive B-cell lymphoma. Method: immunoSEQ multiplex PCR; TCRdb's copy keeps in-frame clones and lacks some. Of some 7,800 clones listed, 80% to 85% are singletons. Material: tumor tissue. These receptors were obtained from an adult with diffuse large B cell lymphoma.

Turning to this clone: One end of the junction varies from germline; a read error may be responsible. V gene TRBV4-3 combines with J gene TRBJ2-1; D is undetermined. Germline V CDR1 and CDR2: LGHNA, YSLEER. This CDR3 contains 14 residues. Written as DNA, the CDR3 is TGCGCCAGCAGCCAGTTCCTAGATAACAATGAACAGTTCTTC. Translation gives CASSQFLDNNEQFF.

The chain employs TRBV7-3 and TRBJ2-2; D might be TRBD2 (7 bases). The CDR3 contains 15 residues. V lost 0 bases and J lost 4, with 9 bases in between. Germline-derived CDR1 and CDR2 are SGHTA and FQGTGA. CDR3 residues: CASSLTGGLTGELFF. The CDR3 DNA sequence: TGTGCCAGCAGCTTAACGGGGGGGCTCACCGGGGAGCTGTTTTTT.

This chain links TRBV9 with TRBJ2-1, with 11 bases lining up with TRBD2. Germline-derived CDR1 and CDR2 are SGDLS and YYNGEE. This CDR3 comprises 16 residues. V lost 3 bases, J lost 7 bases, and 9 bases stayed unmatched. CDR3 residues: CASSDPVAGGLNEQFF. The CDR3 DNA reads as TGTGCCAGCAGCGACCCCGTAGCGGGGGGGTTAAATGAGCAGTTCTTC.

The chain recombines TRBV7-6 with TRBJ2-2; D call uncertain. V was clipped by 2 bases and J by 7 bases, with 14 bases between them. This CDR3 is built from 15 residues. The germline V gene encodes CDR1 SGHVS and CDR2 FNYEAQ. CDR3 sequence (DNA): TGTGCCAGCAGCTTAAAAACAGCTCATGGCGGGGAGCTGTTTTTT. It specifies CASSLKTAHGGELFF.

The CDR3 nucleotides are TGTGCCAGCAGACGGGACTCTGTTAATGAGCAGTTCTTC. This codes for CASRRDSVNEQFF. This chain joins TRBV6-6 and TRBJ2-1; D is perhaps TRBD2 (6 bases). Germline V gene lookup returns CDR1 MNHNY and CDR2 SVGAGI (reference sequence). This CDR3 spans 13 amino acids. V lost 6 bases to trimming and J lost 7 bases, with 13 bases between them.

The chain carries TRBV19 and TRBJ2-3, with 11 bases identical to TRBD2. The CDR3 covers 15 residues. The junction had 1 base not matched to a gene; V was cut back by 4 bases and J by 1 base. The germline CDR1 and CDR2 sequences are LNHDA and SQIVND (reference sequence). This CDR3 reads CASSKLAGGTDTQYF. In nucleotides, the CDR3 is TGTGCCAGTAGTAAACTAGCGGGAGGCACAGATACGCAGTATTTT.

The rearrangement joins TRBV5-4 to TRBJ2-1, with D possibly matching TRBD2 (5 bases). Trimming removed 5 bases at V and 8 bases at J, with 11 bases between. The CDR3 covers 12 residues. The V gene's germline CDR1 is SGHNT and CDR2 YYREEE (reference sequence). The CDR3 here is CASRLTRDEQFF. CDR3 DNA: TGTGCCAGCAGACTTACTAGGGATGAGCAGTTCTTC.

V and J are TRBV7-2 and TRBJ2-1, with 10 bases identical to TRBD1. V lost 5 bases to trimming and J lost 8 bases; unmatched junction nucleotides: 15. Per germline, CDR1 SGHTA and CDR2 FQGNSA. This CDR3 is 17 amino acids long. The CDR3 coding sequence is TGTGCCAGCAGCCCCGAGGCCGGGACAGGGGTAATCCATGAGCAGTTCTTC. Its translation is CASSPEAGTGVIHEQFF.

The J gene is TRBJ1-3, the V gene TRBV4-2; 10 bases are a match to TRBD1. V was clipped by 5 bases and J by 6 bases; unmatched bases: 7. The V gene's germline CDR1 is LGHNA and CDR2 YNFKEQ. CDR3 length equals 15 residues. The CDR3: CASSYRDRGENTIYF. The CDR3 nucleotides are TGTGCCAGCAGCTACCGGGACAGGGGCGAAAACACCATATATTTT.

J is TRBJ2-5 and V is TRBV13, with 7 bases aligning to TRBD1. CDR1 is PRHDT, CDR2 FYEKMQ, per germline (reference sequence). Trimming cost V 5 bases and J 4 bases; bases outside gene matches: 4. The CDR3 runs to 13 residues. CDR3 in amino acids: CASSPTGAETQYF. CDR3 DNA sequence: TGTGCCAGCAGCCCCACAGGGGCAGAGACCCAGTACTTC. Variable domain in full (rest from reference TRBV13 and TRBJ2-5): AAGVIQSPRHLIKEKRETATLKCYPIPRHDTVYWYQQGPGQDPQFLISFYEKMQSDKGSIPDRFSAQQFSDYHSELNMSSLELGDSALYFCASSPTGAETQYFGPGTRLLVL.

This clone is a singleton in its sample. The rearrangement uses TRBV28 and TRBJ2-7; D perhaps matches TRBD2 (6 bases). The CDR3 has 16 amino acids. CDR1 and CDR2 from the germline V gene are MDHEN and SYDVKM. Trimming removed 6 bases at V and 6 bases at J, with 24 bases between. The CDR3 protein is CASSSIRDSFSSEQYF. The DNA for the CDR3 is TGTGCCAGCAGCTCGATTCGGGACTCCTTCAGTTCCGAGCAGTACTTC.

The CDR3 loop is CACPGQGADEQYF. The CDR3 nucleotides read TGTGCCTGTCCGGGACAGGGGGCAGACGAGCAGTACTTC. The chain links TRBV30 to TRBJ2-7; 12 nucleotides line up with TRBD1. CDR1 is GTSNPN and CDR2 is SVGIG in the germline V gene (reference sequence). The CDR3 contains 13 residues. V shed 6 bases and J 5 bases; nucleotides not matched to a gene: 5.

The J gene is TRBJ2-7, the V gene TRBV28; D is perhaps TRBD2 (5 bases). Germline CDR1 reads MDHEN; CDR2 reads SYDVKM. The CDR3 is made up of 14 amino acids. The V end lost 4 bases, the J end lost 2 bases, and 12 bases lay between the germline ends. CDR3 residues: CASSSHPGTYEQYF. The CDR3, as DNA: TGTGCCAGCAGTTCACATCCCGGGACCTACGAGCAGTACTTC.